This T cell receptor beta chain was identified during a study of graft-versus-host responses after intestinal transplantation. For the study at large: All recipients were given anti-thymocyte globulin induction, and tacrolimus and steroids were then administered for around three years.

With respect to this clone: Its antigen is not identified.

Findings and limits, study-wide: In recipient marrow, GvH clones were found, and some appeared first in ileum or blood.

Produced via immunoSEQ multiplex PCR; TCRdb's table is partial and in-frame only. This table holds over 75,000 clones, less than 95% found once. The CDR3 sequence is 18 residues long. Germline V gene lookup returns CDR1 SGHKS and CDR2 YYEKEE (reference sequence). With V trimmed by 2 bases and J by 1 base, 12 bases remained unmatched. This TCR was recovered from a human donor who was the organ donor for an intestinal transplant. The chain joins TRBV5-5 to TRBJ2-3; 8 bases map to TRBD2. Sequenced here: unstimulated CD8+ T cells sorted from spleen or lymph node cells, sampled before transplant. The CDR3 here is CASSFFAGGAFGTDTQYF. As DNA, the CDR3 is TGTGCCAGCAGCTTTTTTGCGGGGGGTGCCTTCGGCACAGATACGCAGTATTTT.